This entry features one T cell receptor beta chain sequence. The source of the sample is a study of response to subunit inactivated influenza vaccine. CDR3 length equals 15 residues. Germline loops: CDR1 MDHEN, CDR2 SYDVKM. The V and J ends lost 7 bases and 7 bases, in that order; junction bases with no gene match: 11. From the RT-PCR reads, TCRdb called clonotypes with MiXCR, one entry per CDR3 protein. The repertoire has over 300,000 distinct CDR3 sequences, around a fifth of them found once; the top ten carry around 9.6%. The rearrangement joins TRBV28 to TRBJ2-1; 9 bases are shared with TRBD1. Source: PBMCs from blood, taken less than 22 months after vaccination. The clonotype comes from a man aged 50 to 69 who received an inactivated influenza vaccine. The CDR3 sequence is CASTAAGTGINEQFF. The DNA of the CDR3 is TGTGCCAGCACCGCGGCCGGGACAGGGATAAATGAGCAGTTCTTC.